The 12 T cell receptor beta chains in this list originate from one sample, sequenced in a study of blood T cell repertoires in COVID-19. Produced via immunoSEQ multiplex PCR; TCRdb's table is partial and in-frame only. The sample shows 300,000 to 400,000 clones, roughly nine tenths of them seen only once. Sequenced input: peripheral blood. The receptor source for this set is a woman aged 25 to 45 with COVID-19, enrolled during active disease.

The CDR3: CAGGGDRTDTQYF. DNA for the CDR3: TGTGCCGGCGGGGGGGATCGCACAGATACGCAGTATTTT. This rearrangement joins TRBV7-9 to TRBJ2-3; TRBD2 matches at 9 bases. In germline, CDR1 is SEHNR, CDR2 FQNEAQ (reference sequence). V lost 11 bases, J lost 1 base, and 4 bases stayed unmatched. The length of the CDR3 is 13 residues. Together with reference TRBV7-9 and TRBJ2-3, the CDR3 gives the full variable domain: DTGVSQNPRHKITKRGQNVTFRCDPISEHNRLYWYRQTLGQGPEFLTYFQNEAQLEKSRLLSDRFSAERPKGSFSTLEIQRTEQGDSAMYLCAGGGDRTDTQYFGPGTRLTVL.

The chain combines TRBV4-2 with TRBJ1-1, with TRBD1 identical over 7 bases. The CDR3 has 17 residues. The ends lost 0 bases at V and 0 bases at J; junction bases unmatched: 7. Germline-derived CDR1 and CDR2 are LGHNA and YNFKEQ. The CDR3 loop reads CASSQDSKGALNTEAFF. DNA of the CDR3: TGTGCCAGCAGCCAAGACTCGAAGGGGGCCCTGAACACTGAAGCTTTCTTT.

V gene TRBV6-1 combines with J gene TRBJ2-7, with no clear D. V lost 2 bases and J 3 bases, leaving 11 bases between the germline ends. This CDR3 contains 14 residues. CDR1 and CDR2 (germline): MNHNS, SASEGT. DNA of the CDR3: TGTGCCAGCAGTGAAATTTCAGGTAACTACGAGCAGTACTTC. Translating it yields CASSEISGNYEQYF.

This clone appeared a few times. This chain connects TRBV19 to TRBJ1-6; TRBD1 matches at 7 bases. Germline CDR1 reads LNHDA; CDR2 reads SQIVND (reference sequence). Trimming removed 6 bases from V and 4 bases from J; junction bases left unmatched: 9. The CDR3 loop spans 16 amino acids. CDR3 sequence: CASRLTQGSYNSPLHF. The CDR3 DNA sequence: TGTGCCAGTAGGCTAACACAGGGGAGTTATAATTCACCCCTCCACTTT.

To note about this clone: Because the CDR3's place on the DNA is in doubt, the DNA is left out and the CDR3 is given as listed by TCRdb. The chain uses TRBV21-1 and TRBJ2-6; the table names TRBD2, a call not compared with the DNA. TRBV21-1 is a listed pseudogene. The CDR3 sequence runs 16 residues, both termini included. The chain's CDR3 is CASSAHFGAGANVLTF.

The count of this clone is one. The CDR3 coding sequence is TGTGCCAGCAGCGGCAACCTGAACACCGGGGAGCTGTTTTTT. Translation: CASSGNLNTGELFF. This chain joins TRBV3-1 (or the pseudogene TRBV3-2) and TRBJ2-2; D gene unclear. Trimming stripped 5 bases from V and 1 base from J, with 8 bases between. This CDR3 region has 14 residues. Looked up from germline, CDR1 is LGHDT and CDR2 is YNNKEL (reference sequence).

The chain carries TRBV7-2 and TRBJ2-7; a weak D match, TRBD2 (5 bases). The CDR3 totals 14 residues. Germline CDR1 SGHTA, CDR2 FQGNSA. V was shortened by 5 bases and J by 1 base, with 12 bases between the two germline ends. The CDR3 DNA reads as TGTGCCAGCAGCCGGGAAAGTTCGTCCTACGAGCAGTACTTC. It encodes CASSRESSSYEQYF.

This sequence joins TRBV6-5 and TRBJ2-2, with D possibly being TRBD2 (7 bases). Trimming removed 2 bases at V and 6 bases at J, with 16 bases between. Germline V gives CDR1 MNHEY, CDR2 SVGAGI. The CDR3 is 16 residues long. CDR3 sequence reads: CASSYRVGGPAGELFF. In DNA, the CDR3 is TGTGCCAGCAGTTACCGGGTGGGGGGGCCAGCCGGGGAGCTGTTTTTT.

The CDR3 nucleotides are TGTGCCAGCAGCGAGGGACTAGCGAGCTCCTACAATGAGCAGTTCTTC. It encodes CASSEGLASSYNEQFF. This chain uses TRBV9 with TRBJ2-1, with 10 bases identical to TRBD2. The CDR3 is 16 residues long. Germline trimming cut 3 bases from V and 0 bases from J; bases unmatched to any gene: 3. The germline V gene encodes CDR1 SGDLS and CDR2 YYNGEE.

This clone appeared a single time. This specimen includes other DNA sequences encoding the same CDR3. This rearrangement joins TRBV4-3 to TRBJ2-7, with TRBD2 identical over 8 bases. Looked up from germline, CDR1 is LGHNA and CDR2 is YSLEER. This CDR3 is 16 amino acids long. Trimming cost V 0 bases and J 2 bases; bases outside gene matches: 6. Here the CDR3 reads CASSQDAAGVPYEQYF. CDR3 bases: TGCGCCAGCAGCCAAGATGCAGCGGGGGTTCCCTACGAGCAGTACTTC.

Here the CDR3 DNA reads TGTGCCAGCAGCTTAGCGCGACTAGCGGGGGTGAACGGGGAGCTGTTTTTT. Translating it yields CASSLARLAGVNGELFF. The chain couples TRBV7-8 to TRBJ2-2; TRBD2 matches 12 bases. Germline loops: CDR1 SGHVS, CDR2 FQNEAQ. The V segment lost 0 bases and the J segment 7 bases; nucleotides outside the gene matches: 6. The CDR3 spans 17 residues.

The chain links TRBV27 to TRBJ1-2; a weak D match, TRBD1 (6 bases). Deletions cut 6 bases from V and 4 bases from J, with 18 bases between. The V gene's germline CDR1 is MNHEY and CDR2 SMNVEV (reference sequence). This CDR3 spans 15 amino acids. The chain's CDR3 is CASSWGGQGFYGYTF. The DNA for the CDR3 is TGTGCCAGCAGCTGGGGGGGGCAGGGGTTCTATGGCTACACCTTC.